Shown below are 7 T cell receptor beta chains from a single sample sequenced in a study of control samples from healthy donors and cancer patients. The protocol was immunoSEQ multiplex PCR, while the TCRdb copy is restricted to in-frame clones and leaves out a portion. This sample has approximately 80,000 clones, with around nine tenths found just once. The sample comprised blood. The source is a woman in her 50s in good health.

This chain uses TRBV7-6 with TRBJ2-2, with D possibly being TRBD1 (5 bases). This CDR3 region has 12 residues. From germline, CDR1 is SGHVS and CDR2 FNYEAQ. Between the trimmed V and J ends, which lost 6 bases and 7 bases, there was a span of 9 bases. The CDR3 region is CASSLDSGELFF. CDR3 DNA: TGTGCCAGCAGTCTCGACAGCGGGGAGCTGTTTTTT.

This chain links TRBV30 with TRBJ1-4; TRBD1 aligns across 7 bases. The germline CDR1 and CDR2 sequences are GTSNPN and SVGIG (reference sequence). Trimming cost V 3 bases and J 4 bases; bases outside gene matches: 5. The CDR3 is 14 residues long. This CDR3 reads CAWRRTGLNEKLFF. CDR3 DNA: TGTGCCTGGAGAAGGACAGGACTTAATGAAAAACTGTTTTTT.

V gene TRBV6-6 combines with J gene TRBJ1-1, with D unclear. This CDR3 has 13 residues. Germline-derived CDR1 and CDR2 are MNHNY and SVGAGI (reference sequence). V was trimmed by 8 bases and J by 6 bases, leaving 16 bases between them. CDR3 sequence: CASCRAGISEAFF. The CDR3 nucleotides are TGTGCCAGCTGCCGTGCCGGAATCTCTGAAGCTTTCTTT.

This chain uses TRBV19 with TRBJ1-5, with unresolved D. Germline lookup yields CDR1 LNHDA and CDR2 SQIVND (reference sequence). This CDR3 region has 13 residues. V lost 5 bases and J lost 4, with 9 bases in between. CDR3 bases: TGTGCCAGTAGTTGGCCAGATAATCAGCCCCAGCATTTT. The encoded protein is CASSWPDNQPQHF.

The rearrangement uses TRBV2 and TRBJ1-4; TRBD1 is a possible D gene (6 bases). The CDR3 runs 15 residues. Germline lookup yields CDR1 SNHLY and CDR2 FYNNEI. V was cut by 4 bases and J by 8 bases, with 17 bases left in between. The CDR3 DNA follows: TGTGCCAGCAGTGCCGTACAGGGAAGAGGGGAAAAACTGTTTTTT. It translates to CASSAVQGRGEKLFF. The variable domain in full, with the rest retrieved from reference TRBV2 and TRBJ1-4, is EPEVTQTPSHQVTQMGQEVILRCVPISNHLYFYWYRQILGQKVEFLVSFYNNEISEKSEIFDDQFSVERPDGSNFTLKIRSTKLEDSAMYFCASSAVQGRGEKLFFGSGTQLSVL.

Regarding this clone: An end of the junction does not agree with germline; a read error may underlie this. The chain has TRBV7-9 and TRBJ2-3; 12 positions match TRBD1. The germline gives CDR1 SEHNR, CDR2 FQNEAQ (reference sequence). This CDR3 is 19 amino acids long. CDR3 coding DNA: TGTGCCGGCAGCTTCCTAGCCGCCGGGACAGGGGGCATAACAGATACGCAGTATTTT. Its protein product is CAGSFLAAGTGGITDTQYF.

This chain connects TRBV7-8 to TRBJ2-3; tentatively, D is TRBD2 (6 bases). Trimming removed 5 bases from V and 0 bases from J, with 12 bases in between. The CDR3 covers 15 residues. Germline V CDR1 and CDR2: SGHVS, FQNEAQ. CDR3 DNA: TGTGCCAGCAGCCCGGAGGGGTCTAGCACAGATACGCAGTATTTT. This sequence encodes CASSPEGSSTDTQYF.